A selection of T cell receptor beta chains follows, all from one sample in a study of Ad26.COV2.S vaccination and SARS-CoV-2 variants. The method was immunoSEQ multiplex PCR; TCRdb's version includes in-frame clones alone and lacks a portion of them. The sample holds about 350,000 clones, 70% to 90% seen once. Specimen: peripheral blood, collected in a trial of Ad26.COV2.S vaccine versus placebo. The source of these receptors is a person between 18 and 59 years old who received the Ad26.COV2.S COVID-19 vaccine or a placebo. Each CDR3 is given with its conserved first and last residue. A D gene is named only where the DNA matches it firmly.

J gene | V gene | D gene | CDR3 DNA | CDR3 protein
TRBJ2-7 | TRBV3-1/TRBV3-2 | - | TGTGCCAGCAGCCAGGCAGGCCCCTACGAGCAGTACTTC | CASSQAGPYEQYF
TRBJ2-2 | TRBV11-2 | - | TGTGCCAGCAGTTACAGAGGGGAGCTGTTTTTT | CASSYRGELFF
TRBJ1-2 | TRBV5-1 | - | TGCGCCAGCAGCGCGTCTCAGGATGCTAACTATGGCTACACCTTC | CASSASQDANYGYTF
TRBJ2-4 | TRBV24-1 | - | TGTGCCACCAGTGAAGGTGACCGCCCGGACATTCAGTACTTC | CATSEGDRPDIQYF
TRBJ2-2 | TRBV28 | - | TGTGCCAGCAGAATTATCATGGGGCAGGCGAACACCGGGGAGCTGTTTTTT | CASRIIMGQANTGELFF
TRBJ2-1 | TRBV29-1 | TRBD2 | TGCAGCGCCCACCTTGCGGGGGGGGAGCAGTTCTTC | CSAHLAGGEQFF
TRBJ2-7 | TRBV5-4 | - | TGTGCCAGCAGCCCCGAAGGGGCCGAGCAGTACTTC | CASSPEGAEQYF
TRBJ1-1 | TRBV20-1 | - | TGCAGTGCTAGTAGCCGACTTCGAGGGGACACTGAAGCTTTCTTT | CSASSRLRGDTEAFF
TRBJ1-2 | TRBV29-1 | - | TGCAGCGTTGAGGAGGCAGGGCGGTATGGCTACACCTTC | CSVEEAGRYGYTF
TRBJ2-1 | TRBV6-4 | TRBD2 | TGTGCCAGCAGTGACAGTAGCGGGCTCCACAATGAGCAGTTCTTC | CASSDSSGLHNEQFF
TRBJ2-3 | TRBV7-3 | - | TGTGCCAGCAGCTTAATCGGAGTCGGGACAGATACGCAGTATTTT | CASSLIGVGTDTQYF
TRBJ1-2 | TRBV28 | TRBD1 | TGTGCCAGCAGTCCCCCCTATAATACAGGGGGAGAGGGCTACACCTTC | CASSPPYNTGGEGYTF
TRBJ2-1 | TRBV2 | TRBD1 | TGTGCCAGCAGTGTGGGGACAGGGGATAACAATGAGCAGTTCTTC | CASSVGTGDNNEQFF
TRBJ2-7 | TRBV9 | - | TGTGCCAGCAGCGTAGACGGCAGACCCTACGAGCAGTACTTC | CASSVDGRPYEQYF